This T cell receptor beta chain was obtained from a study of blood T cell repertoires in COVID-19. Study-level information: COVID-19 samples, acute and convalescent, were from the United States, Italy and Spain. PBMCs, B-cell-depleted T cells, or T cells were the source of the cDNA or gDNA that made up the material.

Germline V CDR1 and CDR2: SGDLS, YYNGEE. This CDR3 is built from 15 residues. Trimming took 5 bases from V and 3 from J; bases not matched to a gene: 9. Original processing notes: Cell counts per sample came from amplifying reference gene primers. TCRdb's table, derived via immunoSEQ multiplex PCR, lists solely in-frame clones and lacks some. The V and J calls and clone size were taken over from that table, and D and trimming were inferred from the DNA. The sample records about 210,000 clones, about four fifths being singletons. V is TRBV9 and J is TRBJ1-1, with 8 bases matching TRBD1. Sequencing was performed on peripheral blood. The TCR originated in a woman between 40 and 55 years old with active or convalescent COVID-19. The CDR3 region has the DNA TGTGCCAGCAGTAGGCAGGGGGCCGTTGACACTGAAGCTTTCTTT. It yields the protein CASSRQGAVDTEAFF.